This T cell receptor (beta chain) appears in the sequencing data of a study of T cells after somatic rescue of genetic block. Generated by immunoSEQ multiplex PCR, the TCRdb table keeps only in-frame clones and is missing some. The top ten hold about 1.5% of the sample, which has 70,000 to 95,000 clones, 75% to 90% seen once. After removal of 5 bases from V and 7 bases from J, the junction contained 6 bases not matched to a gene. The CDR3 length is 15 residues. The germline V gene has CDR1 MNHEY and CDR2 SVGAGI. This sequence joins TRBV6-5 and TRBJ2-3; 13 bases are a match to TRBD2. This receptor was taken from a woman between 18 and 29 years old. Sequenced input: peripheral blood mononuclear cells (PBMCs). CDR3 DNA: TGTGCCAGCAGTCCGCCGGGACTAGCGGGGTATACGCAGTATTTT. Protein sequence: CASSPPGLAGYTQYF.